A selection of T cell receptor beta chains follows, all from one sample in a study of shared clonotypes between healthy human individuals. This table comes from immunoSEQ multiplex PCR, and its TCRdb copy is limited to in-frame clones, with some not included. Among some 2.4 million clones listed, under 95% were seen once. Input material: naive CD4+ T cells from PBMCs. These TCRs come from a man aged 18-30 years in good health. Some clones in this sample may be carry-over from other donors' samples. Both conserved end residues are part of each CDR3. The order of the fields is J gene, clone size, D gene, V gene, CDR3 protein, CDR3 DNA. A D gene is named only where the DNA matches it firmly. Expanded clones are given a class, and other clones once, few, many or no size at all.

>TRBJ1-1|NA|NA|TRBV10-3
CAISEQANTEAFF
TGTGCCATCAGTGAGCAAGCCAACACTGAAGCTTTCTTT
>TRBJ2-5|once|NA|TRBV20-1
CRIDDETQYF
TGCAGGATTGACGACGAGACCCAGTACTTC
>TRBJ2-7|NA|TRBD2|TRBV13
CASSLGRGARYEQYF
TGTGCCAGCAGCTTAGGGCGGGGGGCGCGGTACGAGCAGTACTTC
>TRBJ2-3|NA|NA|TRBV6-1
CASEGSLTDTQYF
TGTGCCAGCGAGGGAAGTTTGACAGATACGCAGTATTTT
>TRBJ1-5|NA|NA|TRBV19
CASSIGQFNQPQHF
TGTGCCAGTAGTATAGGTCAGTTTAATCAGCCCCAGCATTTT
>TRBJ2-7|NA|NA|TRBV5-1
CASSSTGYEQYF
TGCGCCAGCAGCTCGACAGGCTACGAGCAGTACTTC
>TRBJ1-5|once|NA|TRBV4-2
CASSQGISNQPQHF
TGTGCCAGCAGCCAAGGGATAAGCAATCAGCCCCAGCATTTT
>TRBJ2-3|NA|TRBD2|TRBV5-4
CASSLSSAGVYTDTQYF
TGTGCCAGCAGCTTGTCCTCTGCGGGAGTATACACAGATACGCAGTATTTT
>TRBJ1-5|NA|NA|TRBV6-5
CASSYSSEEQPQHF
TGTGCCAGCAGTTACTCCAGTGAAGAGCAGCCCCAGCATTTT
>TRBJ2-7|once|TRBD1|TRBV5-1
CASSQAPGQGDYEQYF
TGCGCCAGCAGCCAAGCACCCGGACAGGGGGATTACGAGCAGTACTTC
>TRBJ2-1|once|TRBD2|TRBV7-2
CASSFSPSGSRNEQFF
TGTGCCAGCAGCTTCTCTCCTAGCGGGAGTCGCAATGAGCAGTTCTTC
>TRBJ1-2|NA|TRBD1|TRBV14
CASSQVLGGTAYGYTF
TGTGCCAGCAGCCAAGTGCTAGGGGGGACAGCCTATGGCTACACCTTC
>TRBJ2-5|NA|TRBD2|TRBV28
CASSSKARASGRAETQYF
TGTGCCAGCAGTTCCAAGGCCCGGGCTAGCGGGAGGGCAGAGACCCAGTACTTC
>TRBJ1-2|once|TRBD1|TRBV4-3
CASSPGQGYGYTF
TGCGCCAGCAGCCCTGGACAGGGTTATGGCTACACCTTC
>TRBJ1-2|NA|NA|TRBV28
CASSFVAGPNYGYTF
TGTGCCAGCAGTTTCGTCGCCGGACCTAACTATGGCTACACCTTC
>TRBJ1-2|NA|NA|TRBV4-3
CASSQSGDLDGYTF
TGCGCCAGCAGCCAGTCGGGGGATTTGGATGGCTACACCTTC